The clone carrying this T cell receptor beta chain was seen many times. What it recognizes is unknown. The read is 3 residues too short to cover the CDR3 end, so that end is filled in from the germline J gene. The length of the CDR3 is 12 residues. Trimming pared 8 bases from V and 4 bases from J, leaving 11 bases between. Germline V gives CDR1 WSHSY, CDR2 SAAADI. TCRdb's table, derived via immunoSEQ multiplex PCR, lists solely in-frame clones and lacks some. The profile covers tens of thousands of clones, none occurring a single time. These data belong to a study of T cell clonality in common variable immunodeficiency. The study, taken as a whole, reports: The cause of increased CVID clonality remains unclear without subpopulation sequencing. CVID patient heterogeneity limited repertoire-clinical complication correlations. Compared with controls, CVID subjects had fewer shared TCRbeta clones.

J is TRBJ1-2 and V is TRBV10-2, with D possibly being TRBD1 (6 bases). The sequence was obtained from a person aged 18-69 years in good health. Sequencing used peripheral blood mononuclear cells. CDR3 DNA, as far as it was read: TGCGCCAGCCAGAAGGACAGCTATGGC. It specifies CASQKDSYG. The entire CDR3 sequence reads CASQKDSYGYTF.